Below are 31 T cell receptor beta chains sequenced from a single sample in a study of chemoradiotherapy in HPV16-positive cancers. TCRdb's copy holds only in-frame clones and misses some; the assay was immunoSEQ multiplex PCR. The sample lists tens of thousands of clones, over 60% occurring once. Sampling took place from a patient who underwent chemoradiotherapy. These TCRs come from a human donor with HPV-associated anogenital cancer.

The genes are TRBV5-6 and TRBJ1-3; 9 positions agree with TRBD1. In germline, CDR1 is SGHDT, CDR2 YYEEEE. This CDR3 contains 17 residues. V was clipped by 0 bases and J by 0 bases; unmatched bases: 4. Here the CDR3 DNA reads TGTGCCAGCAGCTTGGGACAGGGGGGCCGCTCTGGAAACACCATATATTTT. Translating gives CASSLGQGGRSGNTIYF.

The J gene is TRBJ1-2, the V gene TRBV5-1, with D uncertain. V lost 4 bases and J 4 bases, leaving 14 bases between the germline ends. The CDR3 totals 14 residues. Germline CDR1 reads SGHRS; CDR2 reads YFSETQ. CDR3 sequence: CASSPGPTFYGYTF. In DNA, the CDR3 is TGCGCCAGCAGCCCTGGCCCAACCTTCTATGGCTACACCTTC.

The V gene is TRBV10-2, the J gene TRBJ2-1; 14 bases are shared with TRBD2. V shed 4 bases and J 9 bases; nucleotides not matched to a gene: 11. Germline loops: CDR1 WSHSY, CDR2 SAAADI. The CDR3 is 17 amino acids. In DNA, the CDR3 is TGCGCCAGCAGTGCGAGAGGTAGACTAGCGGGAGGGAGTGAGCAGTTCTTC. It codes for CASSARGRLAGGSEQFF.

This clone has only a few counts. The rearrangement joins TRBV4-1 to TRBJ2-2; perhaps TRBD1 as D (6 bases). V lost 4 bases, J lost 1 base, and 19 bases lay in between. Germline CDR1 MGHRA, CDR2 YSYEKL. The CDR3 consists of 18 residues. This chain's CDR3 is CASSPEGGGLRNTGELFF. The CDR3 DNA reads TGCGCCAGCAGCCCTGAAGGGGGTGGACTCCGGAACACCGGGGAGCTGTTTTTT.

This rearrangement joins TRBV28 to TRBJ1-1; a possible D gene is TRBD1 (6 bases). V was trimmed by 6 bases and J by 5 bases, leaving 16 bases between them. Germline V gene data show CDR1 as MDHEN and CDR2 as SYDVKM. The CDR3 consists of 14 residues. The CDR3 coding sequence is TGTGCCAGCAGACCGAGACAGGTTTTTACTGAAGCTTTCTTT. Its translation: CASRPRQVFTEAFF.

This chain uses TRBV19 with TRBJ2-5; 9 positions agree with TRBD1. CDR3 length: 15 residues. V shed 3 bases and J 4 bases; nucleotides not matched to a gene: 6. From germline, CDR1 is LNHDA and CDR2 SQIVND (reference sequence). The CDR3: CASSIVTGGRETQYF. In DNA form, the CDR3 reads TGTGCCAGTAGTATTGTGACAGGGGGAAGAGAGACCCAGTACTTC.

The rearrangement uses TRBV11-2 and TRBJ1-2; D might be TRBD1 (5 bases). This CDR3 is 14 amino acids long. The germline CDR1 and CDR2 sequences are SGHAT and FQNNGV. Trimming cost V 4 bases and J 6 bases, with 15 bases left between them. The CDR3 loop is CASSSFWGGDGYTF. In DNA form, the CDR3 reads TGTGCCAGCAGCTCATTTTGGGGGGGGGATGGCTACACCTTC.

The rearrangement joins TRBV6-1 to TRBJ2-7; 7 bases match TRBD1. Germline lookup yields CDR1 MNHNS and CDR2 SASEGT. The J segment lost 3 bases and the V segment lost 2 bases, leaving 4 bases of the junction unmatched. The CDR3 has 14 residues. The chain's CDR3 is CASSEWGQHYEQYF. The CDR3 region has the DNA TGTGCCAGCAGTGAATGGGGACAGCACTACGAGCAGTACTTC.

This chain uses TRBV6-5 with TRBJ2-1; D might be TRBD2 (5 bases). Trimming stripped 7 bases from V and 6 bases from J, with 16 bases between. Germline assignment: CDR1 MNHEY and CDR2 SVGAGI. CDR3 size: 14 residues. The CDR3: CASNPPGSTNEQFF. DNA for the CDR3: TGTGCCAGCAATCCTCCGGGGAGTACCAATGAGCAGTTCTTC.

The chain links TRBV9 to TRBJ2-3; TRBD2 aligns across 8 bases. Per germline, CDR1 SGDLS and CDR2 YYNGEE. This CDR3 region has 15 residues. After removal of 0 bases from V and 5 bases from J, the junction contained 5 bases not matched to a gene. CDR3 nucleotide sequence: TGTGCCAGCAGCGTAGGGGGACTAGAGCTAGATACGCAGTATTTT. Its translation is CASSVGGLELDTQYF. The full variable domain, completed using reference TRBV9 and TRBJ2-3, is DSGVTQTPKHLITATGQRVTLRCSPRSGDLSVYWYQQSLDQGLQFLIQYYNGEERAKGNILERFSAQQFPDLHSELNLSSLELGDSALYFCASSVGGLELDTQYFGPGTRLTVL.

This chain connects TRBV7-8 to TRBJ1-1; tentative D call: TRBD1 (5 bases). The V end lost 5 bases, the J end lost 4 bases, and 14 bases lay between the germline ends. The germline CDR1 and CDR2 sequences are SGHVS and FQNEAQ. CDR3 size: 14 residues. The CDR3 is CASSPGGSSTEAFF. As DNA, the CDR3 is TGTGCCAGCAGCCCGGGGGGGTCGAGCACTGAAGCTTTCTTT.

This clone was counted only a few times. The rearrangement links TRBV7-6 to TRBJ1-4; no reliable D call. The CDR3 covers 11 residues. Germline V gene sequence: CDR1 SGHVS, CDR2 FNYEAQ. Trimming cost V 5 bases and J 7 bases, with 5 bases left between them. The CDR3 region is CASSPSEKLFF. In DNA, the CDR3 is TGTGCCAGCAGCCCCAGTGAAAAACTGTTTTTT.

Comments on this clone: One end of the junction fails to match germline, which may point to a read error. V is TRBV4-2 and J is TRBJ2-1, with D possibly being TRBD1 or TRBD2 (5 bases each). From germline, CDR1 is LGHNA and CDR2 YNFKEQ. CDR3 size: 15 residues. The CDR3 coding sequence is TGTGCCAGCAGTCAAGAGGGGTCGGCTACCAATGAGCAGTTCTTC. Its translation: CASSQEGSATNEQFF.

This clone was seen once. The chain is built from TRBV4-3 and TRBJ2-7; 8 bases line up with TRBD1. With 2 bases clipped from V and 1 base from J, the junction kept 4 bases outside the gene matches. The germline V gene has CDR1 LGHNA and CDR2 YSLEER. The CDR3 consists of 15 residues. The CDR3: CASSQSGTGSYEQYF. CDR3 coding DNA: TGCGCCAGCAGCCAATCCGGGACAGGTTCCTACGAGCAGTACTTC.

The J gene is TRBJ2-7, the V gene TRBV7-9; D may be TRBD1 (6 bases). This CDR3 contains 14 residues. Per germline, CDR1 SEHNR and CDR2 FQNEAQ (reference sequence). Trimming shortened V by 5 bases and J by 0 bases, and 11 bases separated the two germline ends. Here the CDR3 DNA reads TGTGCCAGCAGCATTACAGGGACCTCCTACGAGCAGTACTTC. This translates into CASSITGTSYEQYF.

This chain's CDR3 is CASSEEASSGNTIYF. In DNA, the CDR3 is TGTGCCAGCAGTGAAGAGGCCTCCTCTGGAAACACCATATATTTT. V is TRBV6-1 and J is TRBJ1-3; D is ambiguous. Between the trimmed V and J ends, which lost 1 base and 0 bases, there was a span of 7 bases. CDR1 MNHNS and CDR2 SASEGT come from the germline V gene. This CDR3 comprises 15 residues.

The chain has TRBV5-1 and TRBJ2-3, with TRBD2 matching over 7 bases. V dropped 4 bases and J dropped 5; count of bases not matched to a gene: 7. Looked up from germline, CDR1 is SGHRS and CDR2 is YFSETQ. The CDR3 contains 14 residues. CDR3 amino acids: CASSQGGPGDTQYF. The CDR3 bases are TGCGCCAGCAGCCAGGGAGGGCCCGGAGATACGCAGTATTTT.

The genes are TRBV10-3 and TRBJ2-1; D is perhaps TRBD1 (6 bases). The germline V gene encodes CDR1 ENHRY and CDR2 SYGVKD. This CDR3 spans 16 amino acids. Trimming removed 6 bases at V and 0 bases at J, with 15 bases between. CDR3 bases: TGTGCCATCAGCCCAGGACAGTCAAGCTCCTACAATGAGCAGTTCTTC. Its protein product is CAISPGQSSSYNEQFF.

In this sample, this clone turned up a few times. The genes are TRBV6-6 and TRBJ1-6, with TRBD1 matching over 9 bases. After removal of 2 bases from V and 7 bases from J, the junction contained 3 bases not matched to a gene. This CDR3 spans 15 amino acids. CDR1 is MNHNY, CDR2 SVGAGI, per germline (reference sequence). CDR3 sequence: CASSYTGQGNSPLHF. The DNA of the CDR3 is TGTGCCAGCAGTTACACAGGACAGGGGAATTCACCCCTCCACTTT.

This clone was detected only a few times. The chain combines TRBV11-2 with TRBJ2-2; TRBD2 matches 12 bases. Germline-derived CDR1 and CDR2 are SGHAT and FQNNGV. The CDR3 extends over 15 amino acids. After removal of 5 bases from V and 7 bases from J, the junction contained 5 bases not matched to a gene. The CDR3 here is CASSRTSGKIGELFF. CDR3 in DNA: TGTGCCAGCAGCCGGACTAGCGGGAAGATCGGGGAGCTGTTTTTT.

The chain carries TRBV5-1 and TRBJ2-7, with D perhaps TRBD1 (6 bases). The CDR3 length is 13 residues. CDR1 is SGHRS, CDR2 YFSETQ, per germline. The V and J ends lost 4 bases and 6 bases respectively, with 14 bases between them. CDR3 nucleotide sequence: TGCGCCAGCAGCGTATCAGGGGACCGCGAGCAGTACTTC. Its protein is CASSVSGDREQYF.

This clone was seen only once. The genes are TRBV6-1 and TRBJ2-5; TRBD2 aligns across 7 bases. Trimming took 2 bases from V and 4 from J; bases not matched to a gene: 7. The CDR3 spans 15 residues. The germline V gene has CDR1 MNHNS and CDR2 SASEGT. The CDR3 protein is CASSEFGLAGETQYF. CDR3 DNA sequence: TGTGCCAGCAGTGAATTCGGATTAGCGGGAGAGACCCAGTACTTC.

The V call is TRBV5-1, the J call TRBJ1-2; TRBD1 might be the D (6 bases). CDR3 size: 15 residues. Germline V gives CDR1 SGHRS, CDR2 YFSETQ. Trimming removed 0 bases from V and 2 bases from J, with 11 bases in between. This CDR3 reads CASSLDHRVNYGYTF. DNA of the CDR3: TGCGCCAGCAGCTTGGATCACAGGGTGAACTATGGCTACACCTTC.

The chain recombines TRBV7-2 with TRBJ2-3, with 11 bases aligning to TRBD2. The V gene's germline CDR1 is SGHTA and CDR2 FQGNSA. The CDR3 sequence is 14 residues long. Trimming cost V 5 bases and J 6 bases; bases outside gene matches: 4. CDR3 nucleotides: TGTGCCAGCAGCCTTAGCGGGAGGGGTGATACGCAGTATTTT. Translated: CASSLSGRGDTQYF.

This clone has more than one count but fewer than ten. The chain has TRBV9 and TRBJ1-2, with TRBD1 as a possible D gene (5 bases). Trimming pared 0 bases from V and 6 bases from J, leaving 15 bases between. The CDR3 extends over 15 amino acids. Germline loops: CDR1 SGDLS, CDR2 YYNGEE. The CDR3 DNA is TGTGCCAGCAGCGTAGGGCCAGGGATCTTTAATGGCTACACCTTC. This sequence encodes CASSVGPGIFNGYTF. Based on the CDR3 plus reference TRBV9 and TRBJ1-2, the full variable domain is DSGVTQTPKHLITATGQRVTLRCSPRSGDLSVYWYQQSLDQGLQFLIQYYNGEERAKGNILERFSAQQFPDLHSELNLSSLELGDSALYFCASSVGPGIFNGYTFGSGTRLTVV.

This chain uses TRBV7-6 with TRBJ1-5, with D unresolved. The CDR3 covers 13 residues. From germline, CDR1 is SGHVS and CDR2 FNYEAQ. The V and J ends lost 4 bases and 4 bases respectively, with 8 bases between them. The CDR3 sequence is CASSSQANQPQHF. DNA of the CDR3: TGTGCCAGCAGCTCGCAGGCGAATCAGCCCCAGCATTTT.

This chain connects TRBV10-3 to TRBJ2-6, with 8 nucleotides matching TRBD1. The CDR3 loop spans 18 amino acids. Trimming removed 1 base from V and 1 base from J; junction bases left unmatched: 6. Germline assignment: CDR1 ENHRY and CDR2 SYGVKD. The CDR3 loop is CAISEYQGAGSGANVLTF. In DNA form, the CDR3 reads TGTGCCATCAGTGAGTACCAGGGGGCTGGGTCTGGGGCCAACGTCCTGACTTTC.

The chain employs TRBV14 and TRBJ1-4; D is unclear. This CDR3 region has 13 residues. Trimming shortened V by 3 bases and J by 9 bases, and 11 bases separated the two germline ends. Germline lookup yields CDR1 SGHDN and CDR2 FVKESK. The CDR3 nucleotides read TGTGCCAGCAGCCAGGTCATTTCCCAAAAACTGTTTTTT. This sequence encodes CASSQVISQKLFF.

The rearrangement uses TRBV19 and TRBJ2-3; D ambiguous. The V and J ends lost 7 bases and 1 base respectively, with 9 bases between them. The germline gives CDR1 LNHDA, CDR2 SQIVND (reference sequence). The length of the CDR3 is 13 residues. This CDR3 is CASTPLGTDTQYF. The CDR3 bases are TGTGCCAGTACCCCGCTTGGCACAGATACGCAGTATTTT.

Comments on this clone: At one of its ends the junction is not consistent with the germline gene, which may arise from a read error. The chain uses TRBV10-3 and TRBJ2-1; 11 positions match TRBD2. The CDR3 contains 19 residues. Germline loops: CDR1 ENHRY, CDR2 SYGVKD. The CDR3 loop reads CAISELSGTSGSSYNGQFF. The CDR3 DNA reads as TGTGCCATCAGTGAGTTAAGCGGGACTAGCGGTAGCTCCTACAATGGGCAGTTCTTC.

In its sample, this clone ranks as large. The chain carries TRBV6-5 and TRBJ2-1, with 8 bases lining up with TRBD2. Germline CDR1 and CDR2: MNHEY and SVGAGI. The CDR3 is made up of 15 amino acids. The ends lost 6 bases at V and 7 bases at J; junction bases unmatched: 11. CDR3 sequence: CASRPTSGLANEQFF. CDR3 sequence (DNA): TGTGCCAGCAGGCCTACTAGCGGACTAGCTAATGAGCAGTTCTTC.